The T cell receptor (beta chain) described here comes from a study of cytomegalovirus exposure and HLA in healthy donors. General study findings and limits: Specific recognition of CMV antigens was confirmed in vitro for a few chains (all CMV-associated).

It was with 60 Vbeta and 13 Jbeta primers that the PCR ran. Generated by immunoSEQ multiplex PCR, the TCRdb table keeps only in-frame clones and is missing some. The repertoire holds more than 150,000 clones, with approximately 85% as singletons. V was pared by 5 bases and J by 3 bases, with 9 bases between. The CDR3 sequence is 13 residues long. Germline V CDR1 and CDR2: LNHDA, SQIVND (reference sequence). A remark on this clone: The antigen is not known.

Sequencing input: PBMCs. The rearrangement joins TRBV19 to TRBJ2-3; TRBD2 is a possible D gene (6 bases). The TCR originated in a man aged 18 to 29 in good health and CMV-seropositive. CDR3 in DNA: TGTGCCAGTAGTGATCGGGAGACAGATACGCAGTATTTT. Protein: CASSDRETDTQYF.